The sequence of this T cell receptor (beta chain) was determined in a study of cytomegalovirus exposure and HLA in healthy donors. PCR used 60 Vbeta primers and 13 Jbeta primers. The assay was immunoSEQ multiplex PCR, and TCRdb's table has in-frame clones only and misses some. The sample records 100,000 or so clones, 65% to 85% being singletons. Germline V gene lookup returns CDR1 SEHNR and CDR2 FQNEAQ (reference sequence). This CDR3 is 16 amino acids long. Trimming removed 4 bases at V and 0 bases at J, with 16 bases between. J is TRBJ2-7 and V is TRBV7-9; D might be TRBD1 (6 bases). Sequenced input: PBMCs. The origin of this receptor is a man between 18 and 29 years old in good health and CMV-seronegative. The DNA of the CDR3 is TGTGCCAGCAGCTCCCTGACAGGAGGTGACTCCTACGAGCAGTACTTC. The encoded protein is CASSSLTGGDSYEQYF.